This T cell receptor beta chain was sequenced during a study of blood T cell repertoires in COVID-19. Study-wide background: The United States, Italy and Spain provided the acute and convalescent COVID-19 samples.

Only in-frame clones appear in the TCRdb table, and some are missing; sequencing was by immunoSEQ multiplex PCR. Of 200,000 to 250,000 clones in the sample, roughly 87% were seen once. Participants came from about two dozen US areas, aged roughly 18 to 90 years. The sequence was collected from a man between 25 and 39 years old who had recovered from COVID-19. The sample consisted of PBMCs or T cells enriched from blood (not recorded which).

CDR3 coding DNA: TGTGCCTGGAGTGGATCAGGGGCAGAGACCCAGTACTTC. As protein: CAWSGSGAETQYF. This sequence joins TRBV30 and TRBJ2-5; D perhaps matches TRBD1 (6 bases). The CDR3 spans 13 residues. Trimming removed 1 base from V and 4 bases from J, with 10 bases in between. The germline V gene has CDR1 GTSNPN and CDR2 SVGIG (reference sequence).